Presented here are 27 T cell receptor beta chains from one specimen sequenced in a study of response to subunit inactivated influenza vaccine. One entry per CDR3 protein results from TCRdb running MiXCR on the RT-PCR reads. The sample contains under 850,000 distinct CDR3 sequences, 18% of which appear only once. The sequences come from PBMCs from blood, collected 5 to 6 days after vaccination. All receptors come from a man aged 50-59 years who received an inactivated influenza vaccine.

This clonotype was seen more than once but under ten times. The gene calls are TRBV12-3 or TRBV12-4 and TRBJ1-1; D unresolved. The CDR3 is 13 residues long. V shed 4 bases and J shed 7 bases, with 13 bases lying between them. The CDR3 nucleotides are TGTGCCAGCAGTTCTTTACCGGGGAGTGAAGCTTTCTTT. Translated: CASSSLPGSEAFF.

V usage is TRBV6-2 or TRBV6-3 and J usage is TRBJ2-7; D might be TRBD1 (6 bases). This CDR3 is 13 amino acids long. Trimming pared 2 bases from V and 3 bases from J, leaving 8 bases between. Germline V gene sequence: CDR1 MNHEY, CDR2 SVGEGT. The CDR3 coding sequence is TGTGCCAGCAGTTACAACAGGGACTACGAGCAGTACTTC. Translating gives CASSYNRDYEQYF.

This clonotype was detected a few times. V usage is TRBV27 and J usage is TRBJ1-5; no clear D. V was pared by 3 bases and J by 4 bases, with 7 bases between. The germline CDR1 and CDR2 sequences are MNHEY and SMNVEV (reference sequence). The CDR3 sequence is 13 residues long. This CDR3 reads CASSLMGNQPQHF. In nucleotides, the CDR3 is TGTGCCAGCAGTTTGATGGGGAATCAGCCCCAGCATTTT.

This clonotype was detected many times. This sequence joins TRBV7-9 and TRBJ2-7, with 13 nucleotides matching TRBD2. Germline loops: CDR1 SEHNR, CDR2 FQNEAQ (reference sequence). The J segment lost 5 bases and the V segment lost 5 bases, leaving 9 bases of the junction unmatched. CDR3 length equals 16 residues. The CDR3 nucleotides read TGTGCCAGCAGCACTAGCGGGAGGGCCGGTCTGGACGAGCAGTACTTC. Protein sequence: CASSTSGRAGLDEQYF.

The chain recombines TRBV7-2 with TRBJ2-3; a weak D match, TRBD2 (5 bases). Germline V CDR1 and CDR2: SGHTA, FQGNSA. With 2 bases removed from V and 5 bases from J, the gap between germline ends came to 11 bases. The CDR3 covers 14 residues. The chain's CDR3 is CASSLSEAGDTQYF. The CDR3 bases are TGTGCCAGCAGCTTATCCGAGGCGGGAGATACGCAGTATTTT.

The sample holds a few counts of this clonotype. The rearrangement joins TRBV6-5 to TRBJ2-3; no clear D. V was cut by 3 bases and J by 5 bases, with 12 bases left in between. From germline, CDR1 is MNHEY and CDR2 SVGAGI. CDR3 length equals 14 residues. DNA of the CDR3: TGTGCCAGCAGTTATCCCACGGGTGGAGATACGCAGTATTTT. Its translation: CASSYPTGGDTQYF.

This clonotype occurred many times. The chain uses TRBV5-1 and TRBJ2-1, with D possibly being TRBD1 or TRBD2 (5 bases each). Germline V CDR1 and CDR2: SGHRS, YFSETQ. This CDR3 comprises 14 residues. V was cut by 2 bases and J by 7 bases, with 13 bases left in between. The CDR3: CASSFGTTSNEQFF. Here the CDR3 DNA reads TGCGCCAGCAGCTTCGGGACCACTTCTAATGAGCAGTTCTTC. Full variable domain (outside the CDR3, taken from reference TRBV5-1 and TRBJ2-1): KAGVTQTPRYLIKTRGQQVTLSCSPISGHRSVSWYQQTPGQGLQFLFEYFSETQRNKGNFPGRFSGRQFSNSRSEMNVSTLELGDSALYLCASSFGTTSNEQFFGPGTRLTVL.

The CDR3 nucleotides are TGTGCCAGCAAGGGGAGTGGGGTTGAGCAGTTCTTC. It specifies CASKGSGVEQFF. The chain employs TRBV12-3 or TRBV12-4 and TRBJ2-1, with D possibly being TRBD1 or TRBD2 (5 bases each). CDR3 size: 12 residues. V lost 7 bases, J lost 9 bases, and 13 bases lay in between.

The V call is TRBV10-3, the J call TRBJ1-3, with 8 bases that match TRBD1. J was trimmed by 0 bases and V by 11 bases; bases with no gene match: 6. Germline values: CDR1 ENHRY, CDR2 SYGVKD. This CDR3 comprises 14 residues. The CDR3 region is CAVGDRSSGNTIYF. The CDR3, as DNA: TGTGCCGTTGGGGACAGGAGCTCTGGAAACACCATATATTTT.

For the CDR3, the DNA is TGCGCCAGCAGAATAAAGCAGGACACCGGGGAGCTGTTTTTT. This codes for CASRIKQDTGELFF. The chain carries TRBV4-3 and TRBJ2-2; D is ambiguous. The CDR3 has 14 amino acids. Germline V gives CDR1 LGHNA, CDR2 YSLEER. V dropped 6 bases and J dropped 3 bases, with 11 bases sitting between them.

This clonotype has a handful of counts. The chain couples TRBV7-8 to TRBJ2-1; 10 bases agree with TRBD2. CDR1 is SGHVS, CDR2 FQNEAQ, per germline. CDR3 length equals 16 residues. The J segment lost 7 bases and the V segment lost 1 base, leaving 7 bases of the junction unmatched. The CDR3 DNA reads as TGTGCCAGCAGCTTAGGCTCTAGCGGGAGCGTGAATGAGCAGTTCTTC. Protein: CASSLGSSGSVNEQFF.

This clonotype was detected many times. Here the CDR3 DNA reads TGTGCCAGCAGCTTACGACGGGACAGGACGAGCTACGAGCAGTACTTC. Its protein product is CASSLRRDRTSYEQYF. The rearrangement joins TRBV7-2 to TRBJ2-7; 8 nucleotides align to TRBD1. The CDR3 is 16 residues long. Losses at the gene ends were 2 bases for V and 3 bases for J; bases not matched to a gene: 9. Germline V gives CDR1 SGHTA, CDR2 FQGNSA.

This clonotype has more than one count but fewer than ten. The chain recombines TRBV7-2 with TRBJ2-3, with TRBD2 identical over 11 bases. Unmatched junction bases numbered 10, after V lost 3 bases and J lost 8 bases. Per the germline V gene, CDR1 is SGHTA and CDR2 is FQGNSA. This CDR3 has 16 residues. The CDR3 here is CASSFLAGGAQGTQYF. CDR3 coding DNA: TGTGCCAGCAGCTTCCTAGCGGGGGGTGCCCAGGGTACGCAGTATTTT.

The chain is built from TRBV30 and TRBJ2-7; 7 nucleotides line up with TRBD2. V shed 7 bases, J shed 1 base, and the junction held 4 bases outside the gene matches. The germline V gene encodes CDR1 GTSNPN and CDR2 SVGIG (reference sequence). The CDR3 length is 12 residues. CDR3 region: CALWGGSYEQYF. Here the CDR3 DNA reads TGTGCCTTGTGGGGGGGTTCCTACGAGCAGTACTTC. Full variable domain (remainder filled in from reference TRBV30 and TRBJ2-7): SQTIHQWPATLVQPVGSPLSLECTVEGTSNPNLYWYRQAAGRGLQLLFYSVGIGQISSEVPQNLSASRPQDRQFILSSKKLLLSDSGFYLCALWGGSYEQYFGPGTRLTVT.

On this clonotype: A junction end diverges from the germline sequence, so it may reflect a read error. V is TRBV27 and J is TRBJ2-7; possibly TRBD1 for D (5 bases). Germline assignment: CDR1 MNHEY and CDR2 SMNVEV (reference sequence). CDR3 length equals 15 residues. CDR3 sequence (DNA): TGTGCCAGCAGTTTCGGGCAGGGATTGAACGACGAGCAGCACTTC. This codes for CASSFGQGLNDEQHF.

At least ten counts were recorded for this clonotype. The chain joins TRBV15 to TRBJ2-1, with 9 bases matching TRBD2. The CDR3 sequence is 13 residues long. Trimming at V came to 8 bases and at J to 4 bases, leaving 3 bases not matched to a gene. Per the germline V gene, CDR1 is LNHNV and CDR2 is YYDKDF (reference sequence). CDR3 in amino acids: CATGTSSYNEQFF. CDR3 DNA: TGTGCCACCGGGACTAGCAGTTACAATGAGCAGTTCTTC.

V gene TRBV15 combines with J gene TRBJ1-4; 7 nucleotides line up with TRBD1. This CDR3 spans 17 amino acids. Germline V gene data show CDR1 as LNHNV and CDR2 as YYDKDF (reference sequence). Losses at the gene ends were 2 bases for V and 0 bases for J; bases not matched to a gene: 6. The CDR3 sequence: CATSRTTGVATNEKLFF. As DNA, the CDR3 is TGTGCCACCAGCAGAACTACAGGGGTCGCAACTAATGAAAAACTGTTTTTT. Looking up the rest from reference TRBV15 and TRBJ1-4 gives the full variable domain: DAMVIQNPRYQVTQFGKPVTLSCSQTLNHNVMYWYQQKSSQAPKLLFHYYDKDFNNEADTPDNFQSRRPNTSFCFLDIRSPGLGDTAMYLCATSRTTGVATNEKLFFGSGTQLSVL.

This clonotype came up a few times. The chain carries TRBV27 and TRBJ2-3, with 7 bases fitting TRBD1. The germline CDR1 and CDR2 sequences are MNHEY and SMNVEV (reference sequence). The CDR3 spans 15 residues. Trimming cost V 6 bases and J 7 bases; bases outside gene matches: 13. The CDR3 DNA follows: TGTGCCAGCAGGACTGACAGGGCCTTTCGATATACGCAGTATTTT. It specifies CASRTDRAFRYTQYF.

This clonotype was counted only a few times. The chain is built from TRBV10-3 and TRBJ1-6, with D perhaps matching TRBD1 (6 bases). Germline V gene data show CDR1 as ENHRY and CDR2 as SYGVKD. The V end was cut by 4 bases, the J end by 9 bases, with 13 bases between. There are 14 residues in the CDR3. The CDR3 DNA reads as TGTGCCATCAGTGCGAGGGGGGTGAGTTCACCCCTCCACTTT. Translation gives CAISARGVSSPLHF.

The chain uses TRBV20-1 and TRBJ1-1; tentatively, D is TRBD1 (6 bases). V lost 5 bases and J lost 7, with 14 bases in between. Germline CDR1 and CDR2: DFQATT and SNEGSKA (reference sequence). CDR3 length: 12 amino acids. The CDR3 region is CSAATRTVEAFF. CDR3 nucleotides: TGCAGTGCTGCCACCCGGACAGTTGAAGCTTTCTTT.

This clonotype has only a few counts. CDR3 sequence (DNA): TGCGCCAGCAGCCAAGGTCTAGCGAACAATGAGCAGTTCTTC. This gives the protein CASSQGLANNEQFF. V is TRBV4-3 and J is TRBJ2-1, with a weak D call TRBD2 (6 bases). Germline CDR1 and CDR2: LGHNA and YSLEER. The CDR3 loop spans 14 amino acids. Trimming stripped 1 base from V and 5 bases from J, with 9 bases between.

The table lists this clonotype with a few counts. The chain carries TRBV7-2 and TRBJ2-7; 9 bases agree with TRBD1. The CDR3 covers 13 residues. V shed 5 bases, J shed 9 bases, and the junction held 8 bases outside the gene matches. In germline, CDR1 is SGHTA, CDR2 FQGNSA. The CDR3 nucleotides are TGTGCCAGCAGCCCGGGACAGGGCCTAGGGCAGTACTTC. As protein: CASSPGQGLGQYF.

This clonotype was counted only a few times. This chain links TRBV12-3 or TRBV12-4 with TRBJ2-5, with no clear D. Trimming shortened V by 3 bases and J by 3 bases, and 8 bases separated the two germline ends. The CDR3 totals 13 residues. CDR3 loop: CASSFRNEETQYF. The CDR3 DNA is TGTGCCAGCAGTTTTCGGAACGAAGAGACCCAGTACTTC.

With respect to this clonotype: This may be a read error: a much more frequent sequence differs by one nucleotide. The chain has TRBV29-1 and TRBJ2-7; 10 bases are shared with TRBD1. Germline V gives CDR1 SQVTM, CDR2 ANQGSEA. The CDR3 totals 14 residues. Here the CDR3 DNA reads TGCAGCGTGATTCCGGGACAGGGGTCCTACGAGCTGTACTTC. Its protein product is CSVIPGQGSYELYF.

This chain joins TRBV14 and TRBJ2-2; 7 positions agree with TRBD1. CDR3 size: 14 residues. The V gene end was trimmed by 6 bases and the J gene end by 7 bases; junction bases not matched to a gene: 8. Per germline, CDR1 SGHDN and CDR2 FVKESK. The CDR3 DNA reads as TGTGCCAGCAGTTCCGGGACAGACCTCGGGGAGCTGTTTTTT. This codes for CASSSGTDLGELFF. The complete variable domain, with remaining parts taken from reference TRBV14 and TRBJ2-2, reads EAGVTQFPSHSVIEKGQTVTLRCDPISGHDNLYWYRRVMGKEIKFLLHFVKESKQDESGMPNNRFLAERTGGTYSTLKVQPAELEDSGVYFCASSSGTDLGELFFGEGSRLTVL.

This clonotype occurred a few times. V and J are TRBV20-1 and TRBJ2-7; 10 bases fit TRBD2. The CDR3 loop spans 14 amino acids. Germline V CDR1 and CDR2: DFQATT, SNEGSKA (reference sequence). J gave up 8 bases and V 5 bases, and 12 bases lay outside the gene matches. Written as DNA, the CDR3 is TGCAGTGCTCAAGGGGCTAGCGGGAGTCTACAGCAGTACTTC. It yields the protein CSAQGASGSLQQYF.

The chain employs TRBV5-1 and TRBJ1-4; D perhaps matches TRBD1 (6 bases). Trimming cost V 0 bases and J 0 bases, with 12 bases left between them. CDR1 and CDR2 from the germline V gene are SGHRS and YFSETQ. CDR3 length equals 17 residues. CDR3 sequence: CASSLGRTGTTNEKLFF. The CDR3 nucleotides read TGCGCCAGCAGCTTGGGGCGAACAGGGACAACTAATGAAAAACTGTTTTTT.